This entry is about one TCR beta chain. Which antigen it targets is not known. Per-base quality was not reported, and no clone a single base away is much larger than it. During the collection period, no immune events, such as infections, were documented for the healthy donors. To calibrate time-dependent variance in a beta-binomial model of T-cell clone differential abundance, blood repertoires from healthy donors were used as a training cohort. The training cohort included approximately ten healthy donors, of whom 3 were female and 7 were male. Donor ages ranged from about 25 to 70 years, with an average of roughly 47 years. Obtained from a commercial supplier, whole blood was collected from each healthy donor at three time points set around 2 weeks apart. For immunosequencing, genomic DNA was extracted from unsorted whole blood. The record originates from a study of identifying expanded T cells in peripheral blood (dated by TCRdb to about 2019). Study-level background: Four technical replicates, made by sequencing separate aliquots from the same pool of genomic DNA, were compared pairwise. Beyond this particular receptor, the publication reports: The beta-binomial model significantly reduced the number of clones called differentially abundant and the false-positive rate across all healthy-donor time intervals. In all healthy donors, the variance in clone template counts between samples taken roughly two weeks apart rose significantly as total template count increased. It was expected by the authors that biological variance in healthy repertoires might increase further over much longer intervals, such as months to years. The binomial model flagged about 1.1 differentially abundant clones between technical replicates but approximately 16 over around two weeks and approximately 18 over around 4 weeks.

TCRbeta CDR3 regions were profiled with the immunoSEQ Assay using bias-controlled multiplex PCR amplification of genomic DNA. The authors processed their data as follows. The absolute abundance of each unique TCRbeta CDR3 region was quantified after sequences were collapsed and filtered. Differential abundance was tested with two models: a binomial (Fisher-equivalent) model and a beta-binomial model that adds time-dependent variance fitted from healthy donors. Clones with fewer than 5 combined templates were removed, and differential abundance was called for clones with a Benjamini-Hochberg FDR below 0.01. The form v = (b*log(k)+a)^2 was used to model beta-binomial variance as a function of total template count across the two samples. The table comes from immuneACCESS by way of TCRdb, which keeps in-frame sequences with V and J called. Part of the clones is missing from these tables; in studies checked, under half for an unresolved V gene and the rest for unknown reasons. V, J and clone size reflect that table, while D and trimming were determined from the DNA. The sample profile shows about 82,000 clones; roughly 90% of them were found once. The ten largest clones take up roughly 7.3% of the sample.

Inclusive of the bounding cysteine and phenylalanine, the CDR3 is 13 residues long. Left in the record is the CDR3 DNA by itself, 39 bases read in frame from the first base. In the germline V gene (reference sequence), CDR1 corresponds to SGHNT and CDR2 to YYREEE. Trimming removed 4 bases from V and 5 bases from J; the gene matches leave 3 bases unexplained. This receptor was obtained from a person aged 18-70 years in good health. The chain is made from TRBV5-4 and TRBJ2-3; 8 bases in between match TRBD2. Source material: blood. The CDR3 has the sequence CASSVAGGDTQYF. The bases are TGTGCCAGCAGCGTCGCGGGGGGAGATACGCAGTATTTT. Reference TRBV5-4 and TRBJ2-3 genes cover what lies past the CDR3, so the full variable domain is ETGVTQSPTHLIKTRGQQVTLRCSSQSGHNTVSWYQQALGQGPQFIFQYYREEENGRGNFPPRFSGLQFPNYSSELNVNALELDDSALYLCASSVAGGDTQYFGPGTRLTVL.